Sequencing of this TCR beta chain was carried out in a study of STAT5B mutations in CD4+ large granular lymphocyte leukemia. The data were produced by immunoSEQ multiplex PCR, yet TCRdb's version contains in-frame clones alone and is incomplete. The table lists about 33,000 clones, approximately 74% of them singletons. Specimen: CD4+ T cells from blood buffy coats. The receptor's source is a human donor in good health.

The DNA for the CDR3 is TGTGCCAGCAGCTTAGAGGACTCACCCACAGATACGCAGTATTTT. It codes for CASSLEDSPTDTQYF. The chain is built from TRBV7-9 and TRBJ2-3; D is perhaps TRBD2 (5 bases). Per the germline V gene, CDR1 is SEHNR and CDR2 is FQNEAQ (reference sequence). V gave up 1 base and J gave up 2 bases, with 10 bases separating them. The length of the CDR3 is 15 residues.